The present TCR beta chain was sequenced within a study of blood T cell repertoires in COVID-19. Turning to the study itself: Samples representing acute and convalescent COVID-19 were sourced from the United States, Italy and Spain. T cells, B-cell-depleted T cells, or PBMCs supplied cDNA or gDNA.

Original analysis: Amplification from reference gene primers served as the basis for estimated nucleated cell counts. Assay used: immunoSEQ multiplex PCR; TCRdb lists only in-frame clones, some missing. For V, J and clone size, that table is used; D and trimming come from the DNA. The sample holds approximately 46,000 clones, less than 95% seen once. Trimming stripped 10 bases from V and 0 bases from J, with 16 bases between. The CDR3 contains 15 residues. Germline V lookup: CDR1 MNHEY, CDR2 SVGAGI. The chain joins TRBV6-5 to TRBJ1-3; tentative D call: TRBD1 (6 bases). The sample consisted of peripheral blood. This clonotype was obtained from a man in his 70s with active COVID-19. CDR3 protein: CATGQTQSSGNTIYF. The CDR3 coding sequence is TGTGCCACTGGACAGACTCAGAGCTCTGGAAACACCATATATTTT.